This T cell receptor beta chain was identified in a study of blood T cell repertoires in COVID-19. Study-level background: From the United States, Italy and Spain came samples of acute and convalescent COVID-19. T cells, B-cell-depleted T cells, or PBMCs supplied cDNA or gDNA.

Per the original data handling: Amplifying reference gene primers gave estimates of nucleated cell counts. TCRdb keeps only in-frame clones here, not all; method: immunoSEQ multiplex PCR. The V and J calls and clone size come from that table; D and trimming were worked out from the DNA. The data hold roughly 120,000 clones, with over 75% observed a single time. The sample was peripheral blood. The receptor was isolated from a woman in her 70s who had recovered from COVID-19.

CDR3 sequence reads: CASSLLGNYGYTF. The CDR3 DNA follows: TGCGCCAGCAGCTTGCTCGGTAACTATGGCTACACCTTC. The chain joins TRBV5-1 to TRBJ1-2; D remains unclear. Germline CDR1 SGHRS, CDR2 YFSETQ. The CDR3 is 13 residues long. The V end was cut by 1 base, the J end by 1 base, with 5 bases between.